This T cell receptor (beta chain) comes out of a study of cytomegalovirus exposure and HLA in healthy donors. General study results and limits: A few CMV-associated chains proved CMV antigen-specific in vitro.

J was trimmed by 5 bases and V by 3 bases; bases with no gene match: 4. This CDR3 contains 15 residues. Germline CDR1 is SNHLY and CDR2 is FYNNEI. Primers: 60 Vbeta forward and 13 Jbeta reverse. Assay used: immunoSEQ multiplex PCR; TCRdb lists only in-frame clones, some missing. The sample holds 100,000 to 140,000 clones, around 78% seen once. There are a few counts of this clone. Antigen specificity is unknown. The clonotype originates from a man aged 30-40 years in good health and CMV-seronegative. The V gene is TRBV2, the J gene TRBJ2-2; 9 nucleotides align to TRBD2. Sequencing used PBMCs. In DNA, the CDR3 is TGTGCCAGCAGTGATACAGCGGGGGGAACCGGGGAGCTGTTTTTT. Translated, it gives CASSDTAGGTGELFF.